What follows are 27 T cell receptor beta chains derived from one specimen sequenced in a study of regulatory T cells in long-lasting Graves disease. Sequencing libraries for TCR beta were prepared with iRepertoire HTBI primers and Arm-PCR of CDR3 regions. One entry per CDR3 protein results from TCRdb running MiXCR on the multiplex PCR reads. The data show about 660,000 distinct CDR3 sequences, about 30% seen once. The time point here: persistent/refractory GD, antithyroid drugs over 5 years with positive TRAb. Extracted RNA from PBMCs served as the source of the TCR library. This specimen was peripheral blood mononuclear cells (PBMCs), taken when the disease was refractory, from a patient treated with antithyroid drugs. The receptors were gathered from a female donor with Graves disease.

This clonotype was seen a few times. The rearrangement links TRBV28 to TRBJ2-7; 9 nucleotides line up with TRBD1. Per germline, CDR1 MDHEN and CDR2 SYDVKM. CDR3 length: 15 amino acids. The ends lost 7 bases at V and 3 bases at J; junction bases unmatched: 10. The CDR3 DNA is TGTGCCAGCATACCAACAGGGGGCGAAGTCTACGAGCAGTACTTC. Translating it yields CASIPTGGEVYEQYF.

This CDR3 reads CASSLGRAGEMNTEAFF. In DNA form, the CDR3 reads TGCGCCAGCAGCTTGGGGCGCGCGGGAGAAATGAACACTGAAGCTTTCTTT. The chain employs TRBV5-1 and TRBJ1-1; D gene unclear. V lost 0 bases and J lost 0, with 15 bases in between. Germline V gene sequence: CDR1 SGHRS, CDR2 YFSETQ. The CDR3 totals 17 residues.

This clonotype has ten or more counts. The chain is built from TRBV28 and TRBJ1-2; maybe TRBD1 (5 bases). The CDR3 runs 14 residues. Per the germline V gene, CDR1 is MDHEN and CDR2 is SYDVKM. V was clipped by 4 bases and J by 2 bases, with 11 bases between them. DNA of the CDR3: TGTGCCAGCAGTTCCGCGACAGCGAACTATGGCTACACCTTC. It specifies CASSSATANYGYTF.

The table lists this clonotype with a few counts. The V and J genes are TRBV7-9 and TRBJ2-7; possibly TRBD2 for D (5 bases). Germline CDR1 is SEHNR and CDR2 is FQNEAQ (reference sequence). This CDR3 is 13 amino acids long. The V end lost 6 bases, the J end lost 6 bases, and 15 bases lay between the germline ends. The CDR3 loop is CASRPSERVEQYF. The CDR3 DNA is TGTGCCAGCAGACCATCCGAGAGGGTCGAGCAGTACTTC.

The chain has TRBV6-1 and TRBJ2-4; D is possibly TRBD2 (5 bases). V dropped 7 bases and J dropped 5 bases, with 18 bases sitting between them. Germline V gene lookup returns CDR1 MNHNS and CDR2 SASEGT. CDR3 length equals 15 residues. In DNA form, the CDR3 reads TGTGCCAGCACCATCGATAGCGAGCGGCAAAACATTCAGTACTTC. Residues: CASTIDSERQNIQYF.

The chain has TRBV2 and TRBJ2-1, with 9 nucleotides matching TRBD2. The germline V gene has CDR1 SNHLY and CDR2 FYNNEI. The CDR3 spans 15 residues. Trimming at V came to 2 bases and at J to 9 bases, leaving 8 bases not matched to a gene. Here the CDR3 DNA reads TGTGCCAGCAGTGAACCGGGACTAGCCCTCGGTGAGCAGTTCTTC. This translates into CASSEPGLALGEQFF.

Here the CDR3 reads CASSFPRSNTEAFF. As DNA, the CDR3 is TGTGCCAGCAGTTTTCCCAGATCGAACACTGAAGCTTTCTTT. This chain connects TRBV6-9 to TRBJ1-1; no firm D call. CDR1 is MNHGY and CDR2 is SVAAGI in the germline V gene. CDR3 length: 14 residues. V was shortened by 4 bases and J by 1 base, with 10 bases between the two germline ends.

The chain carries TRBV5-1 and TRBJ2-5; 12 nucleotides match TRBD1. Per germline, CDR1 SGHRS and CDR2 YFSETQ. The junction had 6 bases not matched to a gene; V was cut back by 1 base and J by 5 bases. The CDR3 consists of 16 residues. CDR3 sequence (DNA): TGCGCCAGCAGCTTGTGGGACAGGGGGCTTGGCGAGACCCAGTACTTC. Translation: CASSLWDRGLGETQYF.

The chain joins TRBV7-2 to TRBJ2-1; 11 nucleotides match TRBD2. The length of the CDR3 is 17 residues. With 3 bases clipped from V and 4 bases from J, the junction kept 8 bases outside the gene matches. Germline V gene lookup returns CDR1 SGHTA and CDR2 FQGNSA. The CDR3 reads CASSLATSGSGYNEQFF. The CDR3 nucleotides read TGTGCCAGCAGCTTGGCTACTAGCGGGAGTGGGTACAATGAGCAGTTCTTC.

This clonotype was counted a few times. CDR3 residues: CASSRLLPATNGEAFF. As DNA, the CDR3 is TGTGCCAGCAGTCGACTCCTTCCGGCCACCAACGGGGAAGCTTTCTTT. The gene calls are TRBV6-2 or TRBV6-3 and TRBJ1-1, with D uncertain. The CDR3 runs to 16 residues. V lost 5 bases, J lost 8 bases, and 24 bases lay in between. The germline V gene encodes CDR1 MNHEY and CDR2 SVGEGT.

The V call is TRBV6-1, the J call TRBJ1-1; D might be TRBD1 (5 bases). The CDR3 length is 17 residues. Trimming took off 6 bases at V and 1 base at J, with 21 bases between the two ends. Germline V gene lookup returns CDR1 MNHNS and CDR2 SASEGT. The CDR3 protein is CASSFMGFGAPNTEAFF. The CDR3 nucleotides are TGTGCCAGCAGCTTTATGGGCTTCGGGGCCCCGAACACTGAAGCTTTCTTT.

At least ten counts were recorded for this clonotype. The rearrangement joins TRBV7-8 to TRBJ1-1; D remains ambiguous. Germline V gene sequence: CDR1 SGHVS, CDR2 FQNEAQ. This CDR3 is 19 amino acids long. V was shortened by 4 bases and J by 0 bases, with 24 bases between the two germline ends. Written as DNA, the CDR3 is TGTGCCAGCAGCTCCACGCCTCTAGGGTTTAAGACTATGAACACTGAAGCTTTCTTT. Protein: CASSSTPLGFKTMNTEAFF.

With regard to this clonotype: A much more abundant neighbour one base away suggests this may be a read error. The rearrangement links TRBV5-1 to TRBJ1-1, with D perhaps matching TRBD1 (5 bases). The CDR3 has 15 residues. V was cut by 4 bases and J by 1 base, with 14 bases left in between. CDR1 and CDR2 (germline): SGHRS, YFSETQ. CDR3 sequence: CASSLRGRTNTEAFF. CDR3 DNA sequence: TGCGCCAGCAGCCTTAGGGGCCGGACGAACACTGAAGCTTTCTTT.

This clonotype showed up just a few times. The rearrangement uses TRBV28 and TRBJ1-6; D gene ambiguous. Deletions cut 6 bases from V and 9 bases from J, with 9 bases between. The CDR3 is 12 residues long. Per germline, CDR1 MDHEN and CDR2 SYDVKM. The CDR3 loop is CASSLSPSPLHF. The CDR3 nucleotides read TGTGCCAGCAGCCTTAGCCCTTCACCCCTCCACTTT.

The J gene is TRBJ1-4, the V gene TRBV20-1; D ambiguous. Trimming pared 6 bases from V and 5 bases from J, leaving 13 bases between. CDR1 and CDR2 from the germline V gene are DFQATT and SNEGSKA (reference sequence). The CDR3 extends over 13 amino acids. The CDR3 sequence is CSAPQESNEKLFF. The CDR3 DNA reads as TGCAGTGCGCCCCAAGAGTCCAATGAAAAACTGTTTTTT.

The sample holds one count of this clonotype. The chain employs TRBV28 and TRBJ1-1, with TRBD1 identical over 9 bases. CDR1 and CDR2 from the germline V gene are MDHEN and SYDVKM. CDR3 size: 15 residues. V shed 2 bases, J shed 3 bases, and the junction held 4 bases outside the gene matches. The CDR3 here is CASSLEGQGDTEAFF. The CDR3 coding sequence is TGTGCCAGCAGTTTAGAGGGACAGGGAGACACTGAAGCTTTCTTT.

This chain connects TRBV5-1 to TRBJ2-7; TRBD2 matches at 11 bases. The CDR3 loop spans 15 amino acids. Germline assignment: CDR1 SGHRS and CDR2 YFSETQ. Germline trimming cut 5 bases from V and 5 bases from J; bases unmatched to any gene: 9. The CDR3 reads CASSIAGGLVHEQYF. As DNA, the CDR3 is TGCGCCAGCAGTATAGCGGGAGGGTTGGTACACGAGCAGTACTTC.

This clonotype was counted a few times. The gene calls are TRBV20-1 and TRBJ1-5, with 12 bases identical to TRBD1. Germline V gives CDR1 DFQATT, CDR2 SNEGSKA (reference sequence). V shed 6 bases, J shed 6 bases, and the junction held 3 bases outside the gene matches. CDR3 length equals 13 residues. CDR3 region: CSARDRGLQPQHF. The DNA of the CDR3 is TGCAGTGCGAGGGACAGGGGGCTTCAGCCCCAGCATTTT.

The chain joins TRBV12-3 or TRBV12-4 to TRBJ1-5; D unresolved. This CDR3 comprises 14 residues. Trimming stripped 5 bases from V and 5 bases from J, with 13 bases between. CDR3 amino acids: CASSLDIGDQPQHF. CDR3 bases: TGTGCCAGCAGTCTCGACATCGGTGATCAGCCCCAGCATTTT.

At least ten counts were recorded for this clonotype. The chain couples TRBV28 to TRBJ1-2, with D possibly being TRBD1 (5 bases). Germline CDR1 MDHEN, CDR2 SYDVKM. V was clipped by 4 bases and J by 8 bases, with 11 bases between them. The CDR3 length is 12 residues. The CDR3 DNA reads TGTGCCAGCAGTTCGGGGCCCTCGGGCTACACCTTC. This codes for CASSSGPSGYTF.

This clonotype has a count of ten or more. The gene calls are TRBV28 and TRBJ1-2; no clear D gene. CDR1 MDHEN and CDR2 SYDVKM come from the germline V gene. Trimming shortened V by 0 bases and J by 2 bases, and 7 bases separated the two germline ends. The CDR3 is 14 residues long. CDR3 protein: CASSLWGENYGYTF. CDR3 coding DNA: TGTGCCAGCAGTTTATGGGGAGAGAACTATGGCTACACCTTC.

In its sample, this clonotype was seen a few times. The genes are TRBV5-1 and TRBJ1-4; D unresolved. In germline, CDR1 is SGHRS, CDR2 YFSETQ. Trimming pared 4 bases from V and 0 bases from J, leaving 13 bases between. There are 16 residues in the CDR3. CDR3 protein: CASSQDRAATNEKLFF. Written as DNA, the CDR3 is TGCGCCAGCAGCCAGGACCGAGCTGCAACTAATGAAAAACTGTTTTTT.

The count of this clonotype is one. The chain's CDR3 is CASNNLGTGNNEQFF. CDR3 nucleotides: TGTGCCAGTAACAACCTCGGGACAGGGAACAATGAGCAGTTCTTC. This chain connects TRBV7-2 to TRBJ2-1; 9 bases match TRBD1. Looked up from germline, CDR1 is SGHTA and CDR2 is FQGNSA. Losses at the gene ends were 9 bases for V and 5 bases for J; bases not matched to a gene: 11. This CDR3 spans 15 amino acids.

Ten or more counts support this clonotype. Here the CDR3 DNA reads TGTGCCAGCAGAGGGGACAGGGATGAGCAGTACTTC. Protein product: CASRGDRDEQYF. The rearrangement links TRBV6-1 to TRBJ2-7; 9 bases map to TRBD1. Trimming cost V 6 bases and J 7 bases; bases outside gene matches: 4. This CDR3 contains 12 residues. CDR1 and CDR2 from the germline V gene are MNHNS and SASEGT.

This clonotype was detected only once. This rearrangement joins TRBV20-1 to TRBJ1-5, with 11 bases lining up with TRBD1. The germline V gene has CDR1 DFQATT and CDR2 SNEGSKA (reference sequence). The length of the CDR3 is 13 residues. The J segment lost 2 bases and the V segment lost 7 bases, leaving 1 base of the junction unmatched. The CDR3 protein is CSGGQGGNQPQHF. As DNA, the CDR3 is TGCAGTGGGGGACAGGGGGGCAATCAGCCCCAGCATTTT.

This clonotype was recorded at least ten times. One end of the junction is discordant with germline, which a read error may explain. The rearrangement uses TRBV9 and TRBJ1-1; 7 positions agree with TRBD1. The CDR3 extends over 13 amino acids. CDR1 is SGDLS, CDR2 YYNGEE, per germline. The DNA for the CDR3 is TGCGCCAGCAGCGTTACAGGGGTCACTGAAGCTTTCTTT. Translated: CASSVTGVTEAFF.

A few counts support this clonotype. The CDR3: CASSAGTGVAYGYTF. As DNA, the CDR3 is TGTGCCAGCTCAGCCGGGACAGGGGTTGCCTATGGCTACACCTTC. The V call is TRBV18, the J call TRBJ1-2; 10 positions match TRBD1. Per the germline V gene, CDR1 is KGHSH and CDR2 is LQKENI. The CDR3 contains 15 residues. With 5 bases clipped from V and 4 bases from J, the junction kept 7 bases outside the gene matches.